Below, 12 T cell receptor beta chains from the same sample are listed, as sequenced in a study of Graves' ophthalmopathy and Graves' hyperthyroidism. The authors amplified TCR beta CDR3 regions from RNA transcripts. HTBI primers served in a first-round RT-PCR, which a second-round multiplex PCR followed. A single record per CDR3 protein comes from TCRdb applying MiXCR to the multiplex PCR reads. Here the sample spans roughly 1.1 million distinct CDR3 sequences, roughly two fifths being singletons. Input material: peripheral blood or thyroid tissue (not recorded which). The receptors were sampled from an adult man with Graves' hyperthyroidism.

The chain employs TRBV19 and TRBJ1-5; 11 bases are shared with TRBD1. The CDR3 is 17 amino acids. The germline V gene encodes CDR1 LNHDA and CDR2 SQIVND (reference sequence). Trimming took 1 base from V and 5 from J; bases not matched to a gene: 7. The CDR3 DNA reads as TGTGCCAGTAGTATAGGTTTGGACAGGGGGCGTCATCAGCCCCAGCATTTT. Its protein product is CASSIGLDRGRHQPQHF.

There are many counts of this clonotype. The rearrangement joins TRBV19 to TRBJ1-5; no firm D call. Germline-derived CDR1 and CDR2 are LNHDA and SQIVND (reference sequence). Trimming took 7 bases from V and 2 from J, leaving 9 bases between them. This CDR3 is 13 amino acids long. The CDR3 reads CASIGLGNQPQHF. The DNA for the CDR3 is TGTGCCAGTATCGGACTCGGCAATCAGCCCCAGCATTTT. Full variable domain (rest looked up from reference TRBV19 and TRBJ1-5): DGGITQSPKYLFRKEGQNVTLSCEQNLNHDAMYWYRQDPGQGLRLIYYSQIVNDFQKGDIAEGYSVSREKKESFPLTVTSAQKNPTAFYLCASIGLGNQPQHFGDGTRLSIL.

A remark on this clonotype: A much larger clone lies a single base off, so this may be a read error. This chain joins TRBV20-1 and TRBJ2-7; the D is unclear. V gave up 6 bases and J gave up 0 bases, with 15 bases separating them. The CDR3 runs to 14 residues. CDR1 is DFQATT and CDR2 is SNEGSKA in the germline V gene (reference sequence). In DNA, the CDR3 is TGCAGTGCGACGACGGATGCTAGCTCCTACGAGCAGTACTTC. It is translated as CSATTDASSYEQYF.

This clonotype turned up a few times. J is TRBJ1-5 and V is TRBV27; no definite D call. V lost 7 bases to trimming and J lost 3 bases, with 16 bases between them. The CDR3 is 15 amino acids. The germline gives CDR1 MNHEY, CDR2 SMNVEV (reference sequence). The CDR3 sequence: CASTDNGRPNQPQHF. CDR3 in DNA: TGTGCCAGCACCGATAACGGGCGGCCCAATCAGCCCCAGCATTTT.

This clonotype has at least ten counts. The chain links TRBV20-1 to TRBJ1-5; perhaps TRBD1 as D (5 bases). The ends were cut back, 3 bases at V and 3 bases at J, with 15 bases in the middle. There are 15 residues in the CDR3. CDR1 is DFQATT, CDR2 SNEGSKA, per germline (reference sequence). DNA for the CDR3: TGCAGTGCTAGGCCTCCCGGGACCCCCAATCAGCCCCAGCATTTT. Amino acids: CSARPPGTPNQPQHF.

At least ten counts were recorded for this clonotype. This chain links TRBV5-8 with TRBJ1-2, with D perhaps matching TRBD1 (6 bases). Germline V lookup: CDR1 SGHTS, CDR2 YDEGEE. This CDR3 region has 14 residues. V was trimmed by 1 base and J by 8 bases, leaving 15 bases between them. CDR3 sequence (DNA): TGTGCCAGCAGCTTGTTCAACAGGGTTCAAGGCTACACCTTC. It codes for CASSLFNRVQGYTF.

V usage is TRBV3-1 and J usage is TRBJ1-6; D remains unclear. The CDR3 totals 14 residues. Trimming took 4 bases from V and 12 from J, leaving 16 bases between them. The germline V gene encodes CDR1 LGHDT and CDR2 YNNKEL (reference sequence). CDR3 sequence (DNA): TGTGCCAGCAGCCGGGCCGGCGAGGTTTTACCCCTCCACTTT. It encodes CASSRAGEVLPLHF.

The table lists this clonotype with many counts. The chain carries TRBV20-1 and TRBJ1-1, with unresolved D. The length of the CDR3 is 13 residues. V was shortened by 5 bases and J by 1 base, with 11 bases between the two germline ends. CDR1 DFQATT and CDR2 SNEGSKA come from the germline V gene (reference sequence). This chain's CDR3 is CSAPILENTEAFF. The CDR3, as DNA: TGCAGTGCTCCTATCTTGGAGAACACTGAAGCTTTCTTT.

Points on this clonotype: This clone may be a read error of a much larger clone one base away. The V and J genes are TRBV10-3 and TRBJ1-1; 7 nucleotides line up with TRBD1. The germline V gene encodes CDR1 ENHRY and CDR2 SYGVKD. V was clipped by 5 bases and J by 5 bases; unmatched bases: 5. The CDR3 covers 13 residues. The CDR3: CAISPGGWTEAFF. CDR3 in DNA: TGTGCCATCAGTCCAGGGGGTTGGACTGAAGCTTTCTTT.

This clonotype was detected only a few times. The chain links TRBV5-1 to TRBJ2-2; D unclear. V lost 4 bases and J lost 7, with 8 bases in between. The CDR3 runs to 12 residues. CDR1 is SGHRS and CDR2 is YFSETQ in the germline V gene. The CDR3 DNA sequence: TGCGCCAGCAGCCCCCGCCTCGGGGAGCTGTTTTTT. It codes for CASSPRLGELFF.

This chain joins TRBV6-5 and TRBJ1-2; 10 bases align to TRBD1. Germline CDR1 reads MNHEY; CDR2 reads SVGAGI. The V segment lost 5 bases and the J segment 4 bases; nucleotides outside the gene matches: 16. The CDR3 spans 18 residues. The CDR3 nucleotides read TGTGCCAGCAGTGAAACGGGGACAGGGGAGTTTTTGTCCTATGGCTACACCTTC. This sequence encodes CASSETGTGEFLSYGYTF.

This clonotype has more than one count but fewer than ten. CDR3 nucleotides: TGTGCCAGCACCAATTTCCCCTCCTATAATTCACCCCTCCACTTT. This sequence encodes CASTNFPSYNSPLHF. V gene TRBV7-8 combines with J gene TRBJ1-6, with no clear D. This CDR3 region has 15 residues. Trimming cost V 7 bases and J 0 bases, with 10 bases left between them. Germline values: CDR1 SGHVS, CDR2 FQNEAQ.